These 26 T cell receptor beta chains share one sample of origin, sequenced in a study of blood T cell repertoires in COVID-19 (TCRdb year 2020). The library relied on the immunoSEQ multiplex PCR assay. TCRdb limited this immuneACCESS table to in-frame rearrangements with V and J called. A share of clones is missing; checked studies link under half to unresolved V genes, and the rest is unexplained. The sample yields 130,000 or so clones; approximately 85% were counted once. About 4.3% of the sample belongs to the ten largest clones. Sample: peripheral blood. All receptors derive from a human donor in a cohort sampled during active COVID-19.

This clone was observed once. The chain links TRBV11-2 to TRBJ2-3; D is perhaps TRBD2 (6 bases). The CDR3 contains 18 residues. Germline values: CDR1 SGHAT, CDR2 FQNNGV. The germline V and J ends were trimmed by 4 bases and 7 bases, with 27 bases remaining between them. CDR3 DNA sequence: TGTGCCAGCAGCTCCCCGATGGGACTGGGTCGGGGGACGTATACGCAGTATTTT. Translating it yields CASSSPMGLGRGTYTQYF. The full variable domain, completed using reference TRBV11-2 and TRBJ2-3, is EAGVAQSPRYKIIEKRQSVAFWCNPISGHATLYWYQQILGQGPKLLIQFQNNGVVDDSQLPKDRFSAERLKGVDSTLKIQPAKLEDSAVYLCASSSPMGLGRGTYTQYFGPGTRLTVL.

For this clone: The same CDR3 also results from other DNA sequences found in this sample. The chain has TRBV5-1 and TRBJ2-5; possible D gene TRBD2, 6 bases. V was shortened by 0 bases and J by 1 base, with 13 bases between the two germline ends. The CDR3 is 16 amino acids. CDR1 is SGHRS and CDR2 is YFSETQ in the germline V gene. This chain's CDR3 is CASSLASGGLQETQYF. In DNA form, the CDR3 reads TGCGCCAGCAGCTTGGCCTCCGGGGGTCTCCAAGAGACCCAGTACTTC.

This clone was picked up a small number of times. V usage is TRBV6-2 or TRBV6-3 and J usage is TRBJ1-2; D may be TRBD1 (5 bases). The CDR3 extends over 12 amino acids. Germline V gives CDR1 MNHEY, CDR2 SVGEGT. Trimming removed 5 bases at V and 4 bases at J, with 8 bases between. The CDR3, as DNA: TGTGCCAGCAGTAGGACAATCTATGGCTACACCTTC. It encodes CASSRTIYGYTF.

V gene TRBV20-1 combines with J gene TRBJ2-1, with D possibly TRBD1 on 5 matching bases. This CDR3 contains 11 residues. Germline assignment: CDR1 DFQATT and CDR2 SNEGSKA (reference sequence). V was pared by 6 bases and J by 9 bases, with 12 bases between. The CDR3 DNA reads TGCAGTGCCCTGGACATAAGTGAGCAGTTCTTC. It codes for CSALDISEQFF.

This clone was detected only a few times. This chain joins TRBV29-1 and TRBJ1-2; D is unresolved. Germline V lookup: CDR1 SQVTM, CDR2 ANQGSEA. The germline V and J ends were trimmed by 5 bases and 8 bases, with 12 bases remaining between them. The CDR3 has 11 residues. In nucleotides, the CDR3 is TGCAGCGTTCTCGAGGGAGGGGGCTACACCTTC. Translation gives CSVLEGGGYTF.

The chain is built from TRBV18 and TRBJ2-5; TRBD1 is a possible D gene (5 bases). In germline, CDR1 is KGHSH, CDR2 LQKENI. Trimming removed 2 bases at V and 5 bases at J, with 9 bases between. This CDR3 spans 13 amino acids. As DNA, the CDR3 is TGTGCCAGCTCACCAACGACAGACGAGACCCAGTACTTC. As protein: CASSPTTDETQYF. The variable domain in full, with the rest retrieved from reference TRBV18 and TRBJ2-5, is NAGVMQNPRHLVRRRGQEARLRCSPMKGHSHVYWYRQLPEEGLKFMVYLQKENIIDESGMPKERFSAEFPKEGPSILRIQQVVRGDSAAYFCASSPTTDETQYFGPGTRLLVL.

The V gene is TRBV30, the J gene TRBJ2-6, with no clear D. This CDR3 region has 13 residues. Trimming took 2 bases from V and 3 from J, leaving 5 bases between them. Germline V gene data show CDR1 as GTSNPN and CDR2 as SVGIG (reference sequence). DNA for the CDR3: TGTGCCTGGAGTCTAGATGGGGCCAACGTCCTGACTTTC. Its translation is CAWSLDGANVLTF.

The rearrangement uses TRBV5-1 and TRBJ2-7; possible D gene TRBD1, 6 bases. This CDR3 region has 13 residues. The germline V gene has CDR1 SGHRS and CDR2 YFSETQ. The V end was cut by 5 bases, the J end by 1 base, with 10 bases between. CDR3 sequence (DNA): TGCGCCAGCAGTTATGACAGGTCCTACGAGCAGTACTTC. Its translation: CASSYDRSYEQYF.

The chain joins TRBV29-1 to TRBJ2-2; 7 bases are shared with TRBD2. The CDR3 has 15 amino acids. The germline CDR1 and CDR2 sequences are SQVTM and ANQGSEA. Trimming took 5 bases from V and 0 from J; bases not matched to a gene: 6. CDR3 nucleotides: TGCAGCGTTAGGATAGCGGGCGCGAACACCGGGGAGCTGTTTTTT. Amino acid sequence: CSVRIAGANTGELFF.

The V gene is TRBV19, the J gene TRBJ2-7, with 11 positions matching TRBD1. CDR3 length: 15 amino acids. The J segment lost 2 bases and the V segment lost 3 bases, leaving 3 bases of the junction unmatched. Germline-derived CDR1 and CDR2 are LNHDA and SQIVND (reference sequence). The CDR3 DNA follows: TGTGCCAGTAGTATCCCGGGACAGGGGGCCTACGAGCAGTACTTC. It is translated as CASSIPGQGAYEQYF.

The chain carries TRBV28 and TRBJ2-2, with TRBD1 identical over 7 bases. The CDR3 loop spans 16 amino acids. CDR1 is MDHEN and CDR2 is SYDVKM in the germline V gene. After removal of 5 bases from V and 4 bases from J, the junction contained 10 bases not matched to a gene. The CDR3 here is CASSPRDRMPTGELFF. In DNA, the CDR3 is TGTGCCAGCAGTCCCCGGGACAGAATGCCCACCGGGGAGCTGTTTTTT.

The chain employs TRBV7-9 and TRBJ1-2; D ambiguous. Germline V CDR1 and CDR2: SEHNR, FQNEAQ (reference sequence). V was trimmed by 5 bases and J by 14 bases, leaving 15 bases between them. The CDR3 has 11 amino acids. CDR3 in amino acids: CASSPLLARTF. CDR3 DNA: TGTGCCAGCAGCCCTCTCCTGGCGAGGACCTTC.

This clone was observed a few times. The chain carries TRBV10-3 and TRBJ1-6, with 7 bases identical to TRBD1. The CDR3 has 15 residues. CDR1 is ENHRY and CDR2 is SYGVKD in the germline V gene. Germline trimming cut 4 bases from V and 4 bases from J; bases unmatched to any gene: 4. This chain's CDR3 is CAISGSGQYNSPLHF. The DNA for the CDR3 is TGTGCCATCAGTGGATCGGGACAGTATAATTCACCCCTCCACTTT.

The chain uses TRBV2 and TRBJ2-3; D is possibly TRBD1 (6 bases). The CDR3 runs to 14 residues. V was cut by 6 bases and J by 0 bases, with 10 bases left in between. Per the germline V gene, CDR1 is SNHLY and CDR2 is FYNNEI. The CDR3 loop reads CASRVDRSTDTQYF. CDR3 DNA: TGTGCCAGCAGAGTCGACAGGAGCACAGATACGCAGTATTTT.

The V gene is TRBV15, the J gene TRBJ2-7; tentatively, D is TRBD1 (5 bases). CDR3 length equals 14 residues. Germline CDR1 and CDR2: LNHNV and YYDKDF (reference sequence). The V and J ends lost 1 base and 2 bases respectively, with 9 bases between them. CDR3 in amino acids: CATSRGSGPYEQYV. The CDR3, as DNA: TGTGCCACCAGCAGAGGTTCAGGGCCCTACGAGCAGTACGTC.

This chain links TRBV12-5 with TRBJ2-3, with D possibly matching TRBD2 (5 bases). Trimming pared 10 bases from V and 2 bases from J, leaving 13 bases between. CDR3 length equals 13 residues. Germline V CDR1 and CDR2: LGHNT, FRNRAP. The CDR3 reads CANSAGVTDTQYF. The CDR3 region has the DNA TGTGCTAATTCCGCCGGGGTCACAGATACGCAGTATTTT.

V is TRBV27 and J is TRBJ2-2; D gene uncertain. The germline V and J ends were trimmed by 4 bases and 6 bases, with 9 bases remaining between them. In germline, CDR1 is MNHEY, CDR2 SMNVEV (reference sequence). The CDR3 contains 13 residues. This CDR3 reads CASSSLVAGELFF. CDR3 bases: TGTGCCAGCAGTTCATTAGTGGCCGGGGAGCTGTTTTTT.

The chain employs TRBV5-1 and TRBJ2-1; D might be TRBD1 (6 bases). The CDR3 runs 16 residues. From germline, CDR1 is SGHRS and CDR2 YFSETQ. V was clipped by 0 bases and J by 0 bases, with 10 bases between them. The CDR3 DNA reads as TGCGCCAGCAGCTTGGATGACAGGATCTCCTACAATGAGCAGTTCTTC. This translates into CASSLDDRISYNEQFF. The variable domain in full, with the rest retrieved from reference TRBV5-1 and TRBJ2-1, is KAGVTQTPRYLIKTRGQQVTLSCSPISGHRSVSWYQQTPGQGLQFLFEYFSETQRNKGNFPGRFSGRQFSNSRSEMNVSTLELGDSALYLCASSLDDRISYNEQFFGPGTRLTVL.

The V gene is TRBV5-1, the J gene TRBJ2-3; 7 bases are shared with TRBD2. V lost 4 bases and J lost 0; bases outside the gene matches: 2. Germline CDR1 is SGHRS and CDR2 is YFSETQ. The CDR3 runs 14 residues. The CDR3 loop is CASSLSGSTDTQYF. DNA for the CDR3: TGCGCCAGCAGCCTTAGCGGGAGCACAGATACGCAGTATTTT. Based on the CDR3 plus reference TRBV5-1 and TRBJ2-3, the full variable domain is KAGVTQTPRYLIKTRGQQVTLSCSPISGHRSVSWYQQTPGQGLQFLFEYFSETQRNKGNFPGRFSGRQFSNSRSEMNVSTLELGDSALYLCASSLSGSTDTQYFGPGTRLTVL.

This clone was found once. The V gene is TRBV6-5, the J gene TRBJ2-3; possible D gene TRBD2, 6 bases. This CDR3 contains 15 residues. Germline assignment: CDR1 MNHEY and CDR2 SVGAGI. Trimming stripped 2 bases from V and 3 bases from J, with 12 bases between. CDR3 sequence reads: CASSYKSGRTDTQYF. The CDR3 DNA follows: TGTGCCAGCAGTTACAAATCGGGGAGGACAGATACGCAGTATTTT.

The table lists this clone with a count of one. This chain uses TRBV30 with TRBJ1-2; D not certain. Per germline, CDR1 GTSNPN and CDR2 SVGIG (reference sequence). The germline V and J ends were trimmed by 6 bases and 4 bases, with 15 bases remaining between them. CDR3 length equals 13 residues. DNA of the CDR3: TGTGCCTGCCCCACGGGAGGGAGCTATGGCTACACCTTC. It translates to CACPTGGSYGYTF. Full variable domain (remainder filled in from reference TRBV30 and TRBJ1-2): SQTIHQWPATLVQPVGSPLSLECTVEGTSNPNLYWYRQAAGRGLQLLFYSVGIGQISSEVPQNLSASRPQDRQFILSSKKLLLSDSGFYLCACPTGGSYGYTFGSGTRLTVV.

This CDR3 is CASSRDRGSRNEKLFF. CDR3 nucleotide sequence: TGTGCCAGCAGCCGGGACAGGGGGTCACGTAATGAAAAACTGTTTTTT. This chain joins TRBV9 and TRBJ1-4; 11 nucleotides agree with TRBD1. The CDR3 has 16 amino acids. In germline, CDR1 is SGDLS, CDR2 YYNGEE. Trimming took 4 bases from V and 4 from J; bases not matched to a gene: 6.

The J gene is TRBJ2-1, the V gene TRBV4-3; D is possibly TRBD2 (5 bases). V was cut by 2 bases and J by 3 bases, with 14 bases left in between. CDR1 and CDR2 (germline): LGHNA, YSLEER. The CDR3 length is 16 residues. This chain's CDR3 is CASSQLGEEGYNEQFF. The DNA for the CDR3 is TGCGCCAGCAGCCAACTTGGGGAAGAGGGCTACAATGAGCAGTTCTTC.

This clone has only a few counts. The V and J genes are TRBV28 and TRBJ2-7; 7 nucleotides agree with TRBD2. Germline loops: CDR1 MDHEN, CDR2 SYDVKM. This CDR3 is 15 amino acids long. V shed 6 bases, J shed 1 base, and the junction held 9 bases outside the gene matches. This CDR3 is CASSPEEGGSYEQYV. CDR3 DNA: TGTGCCAGCAGCCCTGAGGAGGGAGGGTCCTACGAGCAGTACGTC.

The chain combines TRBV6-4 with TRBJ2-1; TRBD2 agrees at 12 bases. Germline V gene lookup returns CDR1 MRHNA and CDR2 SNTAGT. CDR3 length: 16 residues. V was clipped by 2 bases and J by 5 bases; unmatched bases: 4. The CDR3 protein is CASSDHGLAGHNEQFF. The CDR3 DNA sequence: TGTGCCAGCAGTGACCATGGACTAGCGGGGCACAATGAGCAGTTCTTC.

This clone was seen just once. The CDR3 bases are TGTGCCAGCAGGGACAGGGCGGGGGCTAACTATGGCTACACCTTC. Amino acids: CASRDRAGANYGYTF. The genes are TRBV3-1 (or the pseudogene TRBV3-2) and TRBJ1-2, with 8 bases aligning to TRBD1. This CDR3 has 15 amino acids. The junction had 6 bases not matched to a gene; V was cut back by 6 bases and J by 0 bases. The germline CDR1 and CDR2 sequences are LGHDT and YNNKEL (reference sequence).